Presented here are 13 T cell receptor beta chains from one specimen sequenced in a study of long-term antiretroviral therapy in people with HIV (dated by TCRdb to between 2021 and 2022). Sequencing of the TRB variable region was done with the immunoSEQ hsTCRB v3.0 assay at survey level resolution. Not all clones reach the TCRdb copy of this immuneACCESS table, which keeps in-frame sequences only. Checked studies attribute under half of the gap to unresolved V genes and leave the rest unexplained. This sample gives about 10,000 clones in total; about 81% of them show up just once. The top ten hold approximately 19% of the sample. The sequenced sample was unsorted PBMCs, obtained 0.7 years after starting antiretroviral therapy. Receptors originate from a man aged 35-49 years with HIV.

This clone qualifies as large. The chain has TRBV4-1 and TRBJ1-1; 7 nucleotides agree with TRBD1. Trimming cost V 1 base and J 6 bases; bases outside gene matches: 8. This CDR3 is built from 15 residues. CDR1 and CDR2 (germline): MGHRA, YSYEKL. The CDR3 DNA follows: TGCGCCAGCAGCCAAGGACAGGGAGACACTTCTGAAGCTTTCTTT. It encodes CASSQGQGDTSEAFF.

This chain connects TRBV28 to TRBJ2-1; no firm D call. Trimming pared 6 bases from V and 7 bases from J, leaving 10 bases between. This CDR3 is built from 12 residues. CDR1 and CDR2 (germline): MDHEN, SYDVKM. CDR3 bases: TGTGCCAGCAGCTCGCTACGGAATGAGCAGTTCTTC. The encoded protein is CASSSLRNEQFF.

This clone has only one observation. The chain links TRBV30 to TRBJ1-3; no firm D call. CDR1 and CDR2 from the germline V gene are GTSNPN and SVGIG (reference sequence). The CDR3 has 14 amino acids. Trimming shortened V by 3 bases and J by 4 bases, and 13 bases separated the two germline ends. The CDR3 loop reads CAWRAPIPGNTIYF. The CDR3 DNA reads TGTGCCTGGAGGGCCCCGATCCCCGGAAACACCATATATTTT.

The chain uses TRBV10-3 and TRBJ1-2, with D perhaps matching TRBD1 (6 bases). Looked up from germline, CDR1 is ENHRY and CDR2 is SYGVKD. This CDR3 is 18 amino acids long. Trimming pared 2 bases from V and 7 bases from J, leaving 26 bases between. In DNA, the CDR3 is TGTGCCATCAGTGAGAGGTCCTTGAGGGACAACTATCTGGGTGGCTACACCTTC. As protein: CAISERSLRDNYLGGYTF.

This clone was seen more than once but under ten times. The CDR3 sequence: CASRGVRTGELFF. CDR3 bases: TGTGCCAGCAGGGGTGTGAGGACCGGGGAGCTGTTTTTT. The chain combines TRBV5-4 with TRBJ2-2; no definite D call. This CDR3 spans 13 amino acids. Trimming cost V 5 bases and J 5 bases, with 10 bases left between them. Germline CDR1 reads SGHNT; CDR2 reads YYREEE (reference sequence). The full variable domain, with the rest looked up from reference TRBV5-4 and TRBJ2-2, is ETGVTQSPTHLIKTRGQQVTLRCSSQSGHNTVSWYQQALGQGPQFIFQYYREEENGRGNFPPRFSGLQFPNYSSELNVNALELDDSALYLCASRGVRTGELFFGEGSRLTVL.

The chain is built from TRBV18 and TRBJ2-1, with D possibly being TRBD2 (6 bases). The germline V and J ends were trimmed by 8 bases and 9 bases, with 14 bases remaining between them. The V gene's germline CDR1 is KGHSH and CDR2 LQKENI. This CDR3 comprises 12 residues. The chain's CDR3 is CASRPPGVEQFF. The CDR3 DNA sequence: TGTGCCAGCAGACCTCCGGGAGTTGAGCAGTTCTTC.

V is TRBV6-6 and J is TRBJ2-1; 10 nucleotides align to TRBD2. Per germline, CDR1 MNHNY and CDR2 SVGAGI (reference sequence). The junction had 3 bases not matched to a gene; V was cut back by 5 bases and J by 2 bases. The CDR3 covers 15 residues. The CDR3 DNA sequence: TGTGCCAGCAGTAAGACTAGCGGGCCCTACAATGAGCAGTTCTTC. It codes for CASSKTSGPYNEQFF.

V usage is TRBV4-2 and J usage is TRBJ2-7, with 9 bases identical to TRBD2. The germline V gene encodes CDR1 LGHNA and CDR2 YNFKEQ. V trimming: 3 bases; J trimming: 1 base; junction bases outside the gene matches: 4. This CDR3 is built from 15 residues. The CDR3 region has the DNA TGTGCCAGCAGCCATAGCGGGAGTTCTTCCTACGAGCAGTACTTC. Protein: CASSHSGSSSYEQYF.

V usage is TRBV19 and J usage is TRBJ2-2, with TRBD2 matching 9 bases. This CDR3 spans 14 amino acids. Germline V CDR1 and CDR2: LNHDA, SQIVND (reference sequence). The trim removed 7 bases at V and 6 bases at J, leaving 6 bases unmatched. The CDR3 loop reads CASKAGGQSGELFF. The DNA of the CDR3 is TGTGCCAGTAAGGCGGGAGGGCAGTCCGGGGAGCTGTTTTTT. Supplemented by reference TRBV19 and TRBJ2-2, the full variable domain reads DGGITQSPKYLFRKEGQNVTLSCEQNLNHDAMYWYRQDPGQGLRLIYYSQIVNDFQKGDIAEGYSVSREKKESFPLTVTSAQKNPTAFYLCASKAGGQSGELFFGEGSRLTVL.

This clone was counted between two and nine times. CDR3 coding DNA: TGTGCCAGCAAGGGGAGGATGGGGATCGAGCAGTACTTC. Translation: CASKGRMGIEQYF. This chain connects TRBV6-5 to TRBJ2-7; tentatively, D is TRBD2 (6 bases). There are 13 residues in the CDR3. Germline assignment: CDR1 MNHEY and CDR2 SVGAGI. V shed 7 bases and J shed 6 bases, with 16 bases lying between them.

This chain links TRBV6-6 with TRBJ1-1; 9 bases are a match to TRBD1. Per the germline V gene, CDR1 is MNHNY and CDR2 is SVGAGI (reference sequence). The ends lost 6 bases at V and 3 bases at J; junction bases unmatched: 5. This CDR3 contains 14 residues. The CDR3 DNA follows: TGTGCCAGCAGCTCCGGGACAGGGCACACTGAAGCTTTCTTT. Protein: CASSSGTGHTEAFF.

The V and J genes are TRBV4-2 and TRBJ2-1, with 10 bases that match TRBD2. J lost 7 bases, V lost 0 bases, and 9 bases had no gene match. The CDR3 loop spans 17 amino acids. The V gene's germline CDR1 is LGHNA and CDR2 YNFKEQ. The CDR3 sequence is CASSQDQASGSLNEQFF. Written as DNA, the CDR3 is TGTGCCAGCAGCCAAGACCAGGCTAGCGGGAGCTTAAATGAGCAGTTCTTC.

This clone was detected only once. This chain joins TRBV7-2 and TRBJ1-4; no clear D. V lost 3 bases, J lost 10 bases, and 15 bases lay in between. The CDR3 is 14 residues long. The germline CDR1 and CDR2 sequences are SGHTA and FQGNSA. The CDR3 region is CASSLTGPAGKLFF. The CDR3 bases are TGTGCCAGCAGCTTGACTGGTCCGGCTGGAAAACTGTTTTTT.